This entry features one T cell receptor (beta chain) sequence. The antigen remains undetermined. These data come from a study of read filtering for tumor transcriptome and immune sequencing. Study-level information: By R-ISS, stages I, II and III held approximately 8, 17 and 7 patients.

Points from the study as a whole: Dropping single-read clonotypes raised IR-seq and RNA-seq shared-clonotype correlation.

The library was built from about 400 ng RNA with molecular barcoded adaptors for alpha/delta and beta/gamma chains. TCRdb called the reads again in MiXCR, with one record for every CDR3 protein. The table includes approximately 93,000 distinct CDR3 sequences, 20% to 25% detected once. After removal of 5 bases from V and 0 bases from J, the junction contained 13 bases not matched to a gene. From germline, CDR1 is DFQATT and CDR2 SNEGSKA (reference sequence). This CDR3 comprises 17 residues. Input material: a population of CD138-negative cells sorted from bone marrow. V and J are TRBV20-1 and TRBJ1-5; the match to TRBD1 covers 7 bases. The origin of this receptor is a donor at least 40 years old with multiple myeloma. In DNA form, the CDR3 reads TGCAGTGCTGGTAGACAGGGAAGAGGGTATAGCAATCAGCCCCAGCATTTT. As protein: CSAGRQGRGYSNQPQHF.